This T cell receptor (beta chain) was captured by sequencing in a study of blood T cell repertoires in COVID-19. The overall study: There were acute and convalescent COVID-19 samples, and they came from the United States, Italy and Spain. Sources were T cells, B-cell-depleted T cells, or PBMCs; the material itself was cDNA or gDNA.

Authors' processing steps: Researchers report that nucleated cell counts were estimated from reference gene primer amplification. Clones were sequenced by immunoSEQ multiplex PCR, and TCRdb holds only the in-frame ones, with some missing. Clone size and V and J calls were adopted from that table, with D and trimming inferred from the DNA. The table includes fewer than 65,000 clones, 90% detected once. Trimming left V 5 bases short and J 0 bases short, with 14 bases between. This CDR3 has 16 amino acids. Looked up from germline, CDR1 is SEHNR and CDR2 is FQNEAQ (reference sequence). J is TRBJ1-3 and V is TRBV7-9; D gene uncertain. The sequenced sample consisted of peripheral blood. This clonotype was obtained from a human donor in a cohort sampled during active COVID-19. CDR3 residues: CASSLSPASSGNTIYF. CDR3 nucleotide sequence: TGTGCCAGCAGCCTTAGCCCCGCTAGCTCTGGAAACACCATATATTTT.